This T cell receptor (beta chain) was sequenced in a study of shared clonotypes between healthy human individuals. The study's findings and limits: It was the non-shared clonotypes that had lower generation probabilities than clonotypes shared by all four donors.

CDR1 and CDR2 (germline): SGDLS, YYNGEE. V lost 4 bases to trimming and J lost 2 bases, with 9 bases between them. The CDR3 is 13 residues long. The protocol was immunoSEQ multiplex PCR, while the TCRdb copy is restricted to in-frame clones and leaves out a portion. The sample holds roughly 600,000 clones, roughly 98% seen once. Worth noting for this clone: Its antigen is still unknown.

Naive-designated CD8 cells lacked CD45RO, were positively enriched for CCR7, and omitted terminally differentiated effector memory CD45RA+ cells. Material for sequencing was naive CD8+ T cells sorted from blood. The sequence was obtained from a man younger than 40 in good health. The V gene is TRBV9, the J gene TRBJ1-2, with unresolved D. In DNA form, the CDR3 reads TGTGCCAGCAGCCCCCGGTGGAACTATGGCTACACCTTC. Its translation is CASSPRWNYGYTF.